A single sample gave rise to the 17 T cell receptor beta chains below, sequenced in a study of cytomegalovirus exposure and HLA in healthy donors. Primers included in the PCR were 60 Vbeta and 13 Jbeta primers. This table comes from immunoSEQ multiplex PCR, and its TCRdb copy is limited to in-frame clones, with some not included. The sample carries about 190,000 clones, about 77% recorded once. Sequenced: PBMCs. The receptors come from a young man in good health and CMV-seropositive.

This clone was counted a single time. Sequence at one end of the junction differs from germline and may be a read error. Other nucleotide sequences in the sample specify the same CDR3. The chain recombines TRBV27 with TRBJ1-5, with 8 bases lining up with TRBD1. The CDR3 extends over 15 amino acids. The germline gives CDR1 MNHEY, CDR2 SMNVEV (reference sequence). The CDR3 coding sequence is TGTGCCAGCAGTCCCGGGACAGGCGGCAACCAGCCCCAGCATTTT. This sequence encodes CASSPGTGGNQPQHF.

The chain recombines TRBV5-1 with TRBJ2-1; 10 bases map to TRBD2. V lost 4 bases to trimming and J lost 7 bases; unmatched junction nucleotides: 8. CDR3 size: 15 residues. Germline loops: CDR1 SGHRS, CDR2 YFSETQ. CDR3 loop: CASSILAGRGNEQFF. The CDR3 DNA is TGCGCCAGCAGCATACTAGCGGGGAGGGGGAATGAGCAGTTCTTC.

The V gene is TRBV27, the J gene TRBJ1-2; D perhaps matches TRBD1 (6 bases). Germline-derived CDR1 and CDR2 are MNHEY and SMNVEV (reference sequence). The CDR3 contains 13 residues. V was cut by 3 bases and J by 3 bases, with 8 bases left in between. This CDR3 reads CASSLSGDYGYTF. CDR3 in DNA: TGTGCCAGCAGTTTGTCAGGGGACTATGGCTACACCTTC.

The V and J genes are TRBV5-4 and TRBJ1-1; TRBD1 might be the D (5 bases). The CDR3 contains 11 residues. Germline V lookup: CDR1 SGHNT, CDR2 YYREEE (reference sequence). V lost 4 bases and J 11 bases, leaving 12 bases between the germline ends. The CDR3 DNA reads as TGTGCCAGCAGCCCGGGGGGGAGGGCTTTCTTT. Translated: CASSPGGRAFF.

The CDR3 sequence is CASSFGVGYEQYF. The CDR3 bases are TGTGCCAGCAGCTTCGGAGTCGGGTACGAGCAGTACTTC. The chain links TRBV7-6 to TRBJ2-7; D gene unclear. CDR1 is SGHVS and CDR2 is FNYEAQ in the germline V gene. The CDR3 runs 13 residues. V dropped 3 bases and J dropped 4 bases, with 10 bases sitting between them.

This chain links TRBV5-5 with TRBJ1-1, with a possible D match to TRBD1 (5 bases). CDR1 is SGHKS and CDR2 is YYEKEE in the germline V gene (reference sequence). V was cut by 0 bases and J by 8 bases, with 17 bases left in between. The CDR3 extends over 15 amino acids. CDR3 bases: TGTGCCAGCAGCTTGGTAGGGGATTCTCGTGAGGAAGCTTTCTTT. Translating it yields CASSLVGDSREEAFF.

The chain uses TRBV21-1 and TRBJ1-3; the D call TRBD1 from the table was never checked on the DNA. TRBV21-1 is termed a pseudogene. The CDR3 is 16 amino acids. In DNA form, the CDR3 reads TGTGCCAGCCTTCACGGACAGGGAAGAACTGGAAACACCATATATTTT. Its translation is CASLHGQGRTGNTIYF.

The chain employs TRBV2 and TRBJ2-7; D may be TRBD1 (7 bases). The CDR3 contains 15 residues. Deletions cut 1 base from V and 4 bases from J, with 14 bases between. Germline lookup yields CDR1 SNHLY and CDR2 FYNNEI. The CDR3 DNA sequence: TGTGCCAGCAGTGAAGGGGGGACAGCGGGTTACGAGCAGTACTTC. It translates to CASSEGGTAGYEQYF. Full variable domain (remainder filled in from reference TRBV2 and TRBJ2-7): EPEVTQTPSHQVTQMGQEVILRCVPISNHLYFYWYRQILGQKVEFLVSFYNNEISEKSEIFDDQFSVERPDGSNFTLKIRSTKLEDSAMYFCASSEGGTAGYEQYFGPGTRLTVT.

J is TRBJ2-2 and V is TRBV7-9; TRBD2 matches 12 bases. Germline assignment: CDR1 SEHNR and CDR2 FQNEAQ (reference sequence). Trimming cost V 5 bases and J 6 bases; bases outside gene matches: 4. CDR3 length: 15 amino acids. The CDR3 DNA is TGTGCCAGCAGCGACCTAGCGGGGGGGTCCGGGGAGCTGTTTTTT. This sequence encodes CASSDLAGGSGELFF.

This chain joins TRBV30 and TRBJ2-3; D is undetermined. Per germline, CDR1 GTSNPN and CDR2 SVGIG (reference sequence). Trimming took off 0 bases at V and 0 bases at J, with 7 bases between the two ends. The CDR3 is made up of 14 amino acids. The CDR3 coding sequence is TGTGCCTGGAGTGTACACAGAAGCACAGATACGCAGTATTTT. It translates to CAWSVHRSTDTQYF.

The chain is built from TRBV5-1 and TRBJ2-2; D unclear. From germline, CDR1 is SGHRS and CDR2 YFSETQ. The CDR3 loop spans 11 amino acids. Trimming took 3 bases from V and 5 from J, leaving 2 bases between them. This CDR3 is CASSSTGELFF. Here the CDR3 DNA reads TGCGCCAGCAGCTCTACCGGGGAGCTGTTTTTT.

The rearrangement joins TRBV7-2 to TRBJ2-3; 11 nucleotides match TRBD2. Losses at the gene ends were 5 bases for V and 6 bases for J; bases not matched to a gene: 7. The CDR3 consists of 15 residues. From germline, CDR1 is SGHTA and CDR2 FQGNSA. The CDR3 protein is CASSPGTSGIDTQYF. For the CDR3, the DNA is TGTGCCAGCAGCCCGGGGACTAGCGGAATTGATACGCAGTATTTT.

This clone was counted between two and nine times. The V call is TRBV27, the J call TRBJ2-1, with D possibly TRBD2 on 5 matching bases. The CDR3 extends over 13 amino acids. The germline V and J ends were trimmed by 5 bases and 8 bases, with 13 bases remaining between them. CDR1 is MNHEY and CDR2 is SMNVEV in the germline V gene (reference sequence). The CDR3 spells CASSGSEVDEQFF. CDR3 sequence (DNA): TGTGCCAGCAGTGGATCGGAGGTCGATGAGCAGTTCTTC.

The chain recombines TRBV18 with TRBJ2-5, with 11 bases identical to TRBD2. The length of the CDR3 is 16 residues. CDR1 is KGHSH, CDR2 LQKENI, per germline. Unmatched junction bases numbered 5, after V lost 3 bases and J lost 2 bases. The CDR3 bases are TGTGCCAGCTCACCTCGGACTAGCGGGTATCAAGAGACCCAGTACTTC. It is translated as CASSPRTSGYQETQYF.

The V gene is TRBV28, the J gene TRBJ1-2, with 10 bases lining up with TRBD1. V trimming: 5 bases; J trimming: 4 bases; junction bases outside the gene matches: 4. CDR3 length: 14 amino acids. Germline V gives CDR1 MDHEN, CDR2 SYDVKM. The CDR3 DNA reads TGTGCCAGCAGTCCCGGGACAGGGGTCTATGGCTACACCTTC. Translation: CASSPGTGVYGYTF.

J is TRBJ2-7 and V is TRBV5-4, with D tentatively TRBD2 (6 bases). The CDR3 contains 14 residues. Trimming cost V 1 base and J 2 bases, with 10 bases left between them. Germline assignment: CDR1 SGHNT and CDR2 YYREEE (reference sequence). The CDR3 nucleotides are TGTGCCAGCAGCTTGCGAGCGGGTACCTACGAGCAGTACTTC. It encodes CASSLRAGTYEQYF.

V usage is TRBV5-1 and J usage is TRBJ2-7; the match to TRBD1 covers 8 bases. V gave up 3 bases and J gave up 2 bases; unmatched junction bases: 10. This CDR3 spans 16 amino acids. Germline V gene data show CDR1 as SGHRS and CDR2 as YFSETQ. The CDR3 DNA sequence: TGCGCCAGCAGCTATTCTCCGGGACAGGACGCCTACGAGCAGTACTTC. The encoded protein is CASSYSPGQDAYEQYF.